The 24 T cell receptor beta chains listed next were all sequenced from one sample in a study of blood T cell repertoires in COVID-19. Some clones are missing from TCRdb's copy, which holds only in-frame ones; the method was immunoSEQ multiplex PCR. The sample records 250,000 to 300,000 clones, almost 90% being singletons. The specimen sequenced was peripheral blood. The receptor source for this set is a woman aged 30 to 39 with COVID-19, enrolled during active disease.

This clone was seen a few times. Distinct nucleotide sequences in the sample also encode this CDR3. The chain couples TRBV28 to TRBJ2-1, with TRBD1 matching 7 bases. The CDR3 consists of 15 residues. Germline V gives CDR1 MDHEN, CDR2 SYDVKM. Germline trimming cut 7 bases from V and 0 bases from J; bases unmatched to any gene: 6. CDR3 protein: CASTRDSSSYNEQFF. In DNA form, the CDR3 reads TGTGCCAGCACTCGGGACAGCAGCTCCTACAATGAGCAGTTCTTC.

The chain couples TRBV28 to TRBJ1-1; D unclear. Germline values: CDR1 MDHEN, CDR2 SYDVKM. Trimming pared 5 bases from V and 3 bases from J, leaving 7 bases between. This CDR3 contains 12 residues. CDR3 sequence: CASSITYTEAFF. CDR3 sequence (DNA): TGTGCCAGCAGTATCACATACACTGAAGCTTTCTTT.

The chain combines TRBV15 with TRBJ2-1, with D unclear. Germline V gene lookup returns CDR1 LNHNV and CDR2 YYDKDF (reference sequence). This CDR3 has 15 residues. Between the trimmed V and J ends, which lost 0 bases and 4 bases, there was a span of 10 bases. CDR3 bases: TGTGCCACCAGCAGAGATCGCTCCGGTTACAATGAGCAGTTCTTC. Translation gives CATSRDRSGYNEQFF.

The chain joins TRBV10-3 to TRBJ2-3; 7 positions match TRBD2. Trimming at V came to 6 bases and at J to 0 bases, leaving 15 bases not matched to a gene. CDR1 and CDR2 (germline): ENHRY, SYGVKD. The CDR3 covers 18 residues. The CDR3 here is CAISLALSSGHSTDTQYF. For the CDR3, the DNA is TGTGCCATCAGCCTTGCCCTTAGTAGCGGGCATAGCACAGATACGCAGTATTTT.

J is TRBJ2-7 and V is TRBV28; a possible D gene is TRBD2 (7 bases). Per germline, CDR1 MDHEN and CDR2 SYDVKM. V was cut by 5 bases and J by 1 base, with 12 bases left in between. The CDR3 is 14 amino acids. In nucleotides, the CDR3 is TGTGCCAGCAGTCCCGGGGGGCGGTCCTACGAGCAGTACTTC. Amino acid sequence: CASSPGGRSYEQYF.

The chain couples TRBV7-3 to TRBJ2-2; D is unclear. The CDR3 extends over 12 amino acids. CDR1 and CDR2 from the germline V gene are SGHTA and FQGTGA. V lost 4 bases and J lost 7, with 7 bases in between. The CDR3 DNA follows: TGTGCCAGCAGCTCCTCCTTCGGGGAGCTGTTTTTT. This gives the protein CASSSSFGELFF.

This chain links TRBV7-2 with TRBJ1-1; 11 nucleotides agree with TRBD1. Germline assignment: CDR1 SGHTA and CDR2 FQGNSA. The CDR3 consists of 15 residues. The trim removed 5 bases at V and 6 bases at J, leaving 8 bases unmatched. The CDR3 coding sequence is TGTGCCAGCAGCCCACGGACAGGGGGCCTACCTGAAGCTTTCTTT. It translates to CASSPRTGGLPEAFF.

The chain uses TRBV19 and TRBJ1-4; the match to TRBD1 covers 8 bases. The CDR3 length is 15 residues. The germline V gene has CDR1 LNHDA and CDR2 SQIVND (reference sequence). V lost 6 bases and J lost 7; bases outside the gene matches: 10. In DNA, the CDR3 is TGTGCCAGTAGCGACAGGGGTGGAGAAGGTGAAAAACTGTTTTTT. This codes for CASSDRGGEGEKLFF. Drawing the rest from reference TRBV19 and TRBJ1-4, the complete variable domain is DGGITQSPKYLFRKEGQNVTLSCEQNLNHDAMYWYRQDPGQGLRLIYYSQIVNDFQKGDIAEGYSVSREKKESFPLTVTSAQKNPTAFYLCASSDRGGEGEKLFFGSGTQLSVL.

The chain employs TRBV6-5 and TRBJ2-1; 8 bases map to TRBD2. Losses at the gene ends were 2 bases for V and 8 bases for J; bases not matched to a gene: 8. The CDR3 is 15 residues long. Germline CDR1 is MNHEY and CDR2 is SVGAGI. CDR3 sequence (DNA): TGTGCCAGCAGTTACGGGATAGCGGGATCATATGAGCAGTTCTTC. Translating it yields CASSYGIAGSYEQFF.

In DNA, the CDR3 is TGTGCCAGCAGCCTAACAGGGGGCAACTATGGCTACACCTTC. Amino acids: CASSLTGGNYGYTF. The J gene is TRBJ1-2, the V gene TRBV5-6; 9 positions agree with TRBD1. Germline V CDR1 and CDR2: SGHDT, YYEEEE. V shed 4 bases and J 2 bases; nucleotides not matched to a gene: 3. CDR3 length equals 14 residues.

The chain joins TRBV10-3 to TRBJ2-4; D is possibly TRBD2 (6 bases). The germline V and J ends were trimmed by 0 bases and 8 bases, with 11 bases remaining between them. Germline V gene lookup returns CDR1 ENHRY and CDR2 SYGVKD. The CDR3 is 14 amino acids. DNA of the CDR3: TGTGCCATCAGTGAGTCAGGCGGGATAGACATTCAGTACTTC. Protein sequence: CAISESGGIDIQYF.

The gene calls are TRBV2 and TRBJ1-1; 7 bases map to TRBD1. The CDR3 consists of 14 residues. CDR1 and CDR2 (germline): SNHLY, FYNNEI. Trimming cost V 5 bases and J 1 base; bases outside gene matches: 4. In DNA form, the CDR3 reads TGTGCCAGCAGTCGACAGGGTGGGAACACTGAAGCTTTCTTT. Its protein product is CASSRQGGNTEAFF.

This chain links TRBV7-3 with TRBJ2-3; 7 nucleotides align to TRBD2. V trimming: 1 base; J trimming: 4 bases; junction bases outside the gene matches: 5. Per the germline V gene, CDR1 is SGHTA and CDR2 is FQGTGA. The CDR3 has 15 amino acids. CDR3 bases: TGTGCCAGCAGCTTAATGGCGGGAGTATCAGATACGCAGTATTTT. It specifies CASSLMAGVSDTQYF.

The chain employs TRBV27 and TRBJ2-7; TRBD2 aligns across 13 bases. Trimming took 5 bases from V and 13 from J; bases not matched to a gene: 8. The CDR3 runs to 13 residues. Germline lookup yields CDR1 MNHEY and CDR2 SMNVEV (reference sequence). The CDR3 coding sequence is TGTGCCAGCAGTCCATCCTGGACTAGCGGGAGTTACTTC. As protein: CASSPSWTSGSYF.

This clone was found once. In nucleotides, the CDR3 is TGTGCCAGCTCACCTAGGGGTTCGGCCAAAAACATTCAGTACTTC. Its protein product is CASSPRGSAKNIQYF. The genes are TRBV18 and TRBJ2-4, with a tentative D call TRBD1 (5 bases). The CDR3 runs 15 residues. Trimming stripped 3 bases from V and 1 base from J, with 10 bases between. From germline, CDR1 is KGHSH and CDR2 LQKENI.

The genes are TRBV5-4 and TRBJ2-5, with 14 positions matching TRBD2. The CDR3 runs to 16 residues. Trimming cost V 4 bases and J 2 bases; bases outside gene matches: 4. CDR1 and CDR2 (germline): SGHNT, YYREEE (reference sequence). This chain's CDR3 is CASSDGLAGGQETQYF. The CDR3 bases are TGTGCCAGCAGCGATGGACTAGCGGGAGGACAAGAGACCCAGTACTTC. Full variable domain (missing parts from reference TRBV5-4 and TRBJ2-5): ETGVTQSPTHLIKTRGQQVTLRCSSQSGHNTVSWYQQALGQGPQFIFQYYREEENGRGNFPPRFSGLQFPNYSSELNVNALELDDSALYLCASSDGLAGGQETQYFGPGTRLLVL.

This clone was counted a single time. The chain uses TRBV5-1 and TRBJ2-5, with 9 bases lining up with TRBD2. CDR1 is SGHRS, CDR2 YFSETQ, per germline. The V gene end was trimmed by 5 bases and the J gene end by 5 bases; junction bases not matched to a gene: 13. The CDR3 totals 16 residues. The DNA of the CDR3 is TGCGCCAGCAGTCAAATAGGCGGGAGGGGTCCGGAGACCCAGTACTTC. Encoded protein: CASSQIGGRGPETQYF.

The chain joins TRBV4-1 to TRBJ1-4; 10 positions agree with TRBD1. Germline V gene lookup returns CDR1 MGHRA and CDR2 YSYEKL. V shed 0 bases and J 2 bases; nucleotides not matched to a gene: 15. This CDR3 region has 21 residues. Here the CDR3 DNA reads TGCGCCAGCAGCCAAGATCCGCTGACAGGGGGCGTAGGTCGGACTAATGAAAAACTGTTTTTT. This sequence encodes CASSQDPLTGGVGRTNEKLFF.

The V call is TRBV29-1, the J call TRBJ1-1, with D perhaps TRBD1 (6 bases). The CDR3 is 13 amino acids. Germline V gives CDR1 SQVTM, CDR2 ANQGSEA. V shed 3 bases and J shed 4 bases, with 12 bases lying between them. The CDR3 sequence: CSVENQGFTEAFF. Here the CDR3 DNA reads TGCAGCGTTGAGAATCAGGGGTTCACTGAAGCTTTCTTT.

This clone occurred once. The CDR3 here is CASKAQGAGQPQHF. CDR3 in DNA: TGCGCCAGCAAAGCACAGGGTGCCGGTCAGCCCCAGCATTTT. The genes are TRBV10-2 and TRBJ1-5; D is possibly TRBD1 (6 bases). V lost 7 bases and J 6 bases, leaving 16 bases between the germline ends. The CDR3 is 14 amino acids. Looked up from germline, CDR1 is WSHSY and CDR2 is SAAADI.

V is TRBV29-1 and J is TRBJ2-5; 7 positions match TRBD1. The CDR3 totals 14 residues. V lost 6 bases and J lost 0; bases outside the gene matches: 7. Germline CDR1 is SQVTM and CDR2 is ANQGSEA. CDR3 nucleotide sequence: TGCAGCGTCGACAGGGTCGAGTACCAAGAGACCCAGTACTTC. It codes for CSVDRVEYQETQYF.

This chain uses TRBV2 with TRBJ1-1; weak D call: TRBD1 (5 bases). The CDR3 covers 15 residues. V was cut by 1 base and J by 1 base, with 10 bases left in between. The germline V gene has CDR1 SNHLY and CDR2 FYNNEI. The CDR3 is CASSEGPGPNTEAFF. The DNA of the CDR3 is TGTGCCAGCAGTGAAGGCCCAGGGCCGAACACTGAAGCTTTCTTT.

The V call is TRBV18, the J call TRBJ2-7; 7 bases match TRBD2. J lost 0 bases, V lost 0 bases, and 2 bases had no gene match. This CDR3 is built from 15 residues. Germline values: CDR1 KGHSH, CDR2 LQKENI. The CDR3 sequence is CASSPPSGYSYEQYF. In DNA, the CDR3 is TGTGCCAGCTCACCACCTAGCGGGTACTCCTACGAGCAGTACTTC. The full variable domain, completed using reference TRBV18 and TRBJ2-7, is NAGVMQNPRHLVRRRGQEARLRCSPMKGHSHVYWYRQLPEEGLKFMVYLQKENIIDESGMPKERFSAEFPKEGPSILRIQQVVRGDSAAYFCASSPPSGYSYEQYFGPGTRLTVT.

V gene TRBV4-2 combines with J gene TRBJ2-5; 8 bases map to TRBD2. Germline lookup yields CDR1 LGHNA and CDR2 YNFKEQ. The CDR3 sequence is 16 residues long. Trimming took 2 bases from V and 1 from J; bases not matched to a gene: 6. CDR3: CASSQTPGTSQETQYF. CDR3 nucleotide sequence: TGTGCCAGCAGCCAAACCCCCGGGACTAGCCAAGAGACCCAGTACTTC.